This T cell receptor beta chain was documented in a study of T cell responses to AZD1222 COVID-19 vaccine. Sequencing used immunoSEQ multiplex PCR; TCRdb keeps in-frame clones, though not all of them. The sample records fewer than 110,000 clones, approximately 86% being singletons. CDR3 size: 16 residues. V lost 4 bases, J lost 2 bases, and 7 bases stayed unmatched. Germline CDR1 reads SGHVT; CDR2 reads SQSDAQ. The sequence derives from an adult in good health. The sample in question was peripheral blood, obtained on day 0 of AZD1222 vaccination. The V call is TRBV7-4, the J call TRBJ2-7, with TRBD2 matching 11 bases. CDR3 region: CASSSETSGTTYEQYF. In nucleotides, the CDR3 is TGTGCCAGCAGCTCAGAGACTAGCGGGACGACCTACGAGCAGTACTTC.